This is a list of T cell receptor beta chains from one sample in a study of vaccination and CD4 T cells after COVID-19. Their target antigens are unknown. TCRdb re-called the PCR reads with MiXCR, one entry per CDR3 protein. The sample contains about 6,200 distinct CDR3 sequences, approximately 32% of which appear only once. The source was CD4+ T cells from blood, cultured in vitro, collected after SARS-CoV-2 vaccination. The receptor source for this set is a human donor who had recovered from COVID-19. Each CDR3 is given with its conserved first and last residue. D genes are given only for firm matches. Size values are once, few and many counts, or a class for expanded clones, and some rows have none.

j_gene: TRBJ2-7
v_gene: TRBV2
abundance: -
d_gene: -
CDR3nt: TGTGCCAGCAGGCAGGTCGATACGGGCGAGCAGTACTTC
CDR3aa: CASRQVDTGEQYF

j_gene: TRBJ1-6
v_gene: TRBV20-1
abundance: few
d_gene: TRBD1
CDR3nt: TGCAGCGGAAGACAGGGGAGCTCCTATAATTCACCCCTCCACTTT
CDR3aa: CSGRQGSSYNSPLHF

j_gene: TRBJ1-5
v_gene: TRBV7-9
abundance: few
d_gene: TRBD1
CDR3nt: TGTGCCAGCAGCGCCGGGACAGTCCTTAGCAATCAGCCCCAGCATTTT
CDR3aa: CASSAGTVLSNQPQHF

j_gene: TRBJ1-2
v_gene: TRBV7-8
abundance: few
d_gene: TRBD1
CDR3nt: TGTGCCAGCAGCTCGAGGACAGGGGACCGTGGCTACACCTTC
CDR3aa: CASSSRTGDRGYTF

j_gene: TRBJ2-1
v_gene: TRBV6-4
abundance: -
d_gene: TRBD2
CDR3nt: TGTGCCAGCAGTGGGACTAGCGGGGGCCCCAATGAGCAGTTCTTC
CDR3aa: CASSGTSGGPNEQFF

j_gene: TRBJ2-5
v_gene: TRBV20-1
abundance: -
d_gene: TRBD2
CDR3nt: TGCAGTGCTAGGGGCCCAGCGGGGTTCCAAGAGACCCAGTACTTC
CDR3aa: CSARGPAGFQETQYF

j_gene: TRBJ2-5
v_gene: TRBV7-2
abundance: -
d_gene: TRBD2
CDR3nt: TGTGCCAGCAGCCTAAGACGGGGGGTTGGTTCGGAGACCCAGTACTTC
CDR3aa: CASSLRRGVGSETQYF

j_gene: TRBJ1-5
v_gene: TRBV6-5
abundance: -
d_gene: TRBD1
CDR3nt: TGTGCCAGCAGGTACACAGGGGGCGGTAATCAGCCCCAGCATTTT
CDR3aa: CASRYTGGGNQPQHF

j_gene: TRBJ2-5
v_gene: TRBV18
abundance: -
d_gene: TRBD2
CDR3nt: TGTGCCAGCTCACCGGGACTAGCATCGGAGACCCAGTACTTC
CDR3aa: CASSPGLASETQYF

j_gene: TRBJ1-1
v_gene: TRBV20-1
abundance: few
d_gene: TRBD1
CDR3nt: TGCAGTGCTAGTACTGGGACAGGGGCCCCGAACACTGAAGCTTTCTTT
CDR3aa: CSASTGTGAPNTEAFF

j_gene: TRBJ1-5
v_gene: TRBV6-1
abundance: medium-sized
d_gene: -
CDR3nt: TGTGCCAGCAGTGAGAGAGGGTTGGGCAATCAGCCCCAGCATTTT
CDR3aa: CASSERGLGNQPQHF

j_gene: TRBJ2-5
v_gene: TRBV19
abundance: few
d_gene: TRBD1
CDR3nt: TGTGCCAGTAGGGGGACAGGGGGCGGCGAGACCCAGTACTTC
CDR3aa: CASRGTGGGETQYF

j_gene: TRBJ2-7
v_gene: TRBV7-8
abundance: -
d_gene: TRBD2
CDR3nt: TGTGCCAGCAGCTTAGGCGGGAGGGCCGGGGAGCAGTACTTC
CDR3aa: CASSLGGRAGEQYF

j_gene: TRBJ1-2
v_gene: TRBV21-1
abundance: -
d_gene: -
CDR3nt: TGTGCCAGCAGCAAAGTAAGGGGGGCGAATATTCGTAACTATGGCTACACCTTC
CDR3aa: CASSKVRGANIRNYGYTF

j_gene: TRBJ1-1
v_gene: TRBV10-3
abundance: -
d_gene: -
CDR3nt: TGTGCCATCAGTGAGTCGTCAGCTGAAGCTTTCTTT
CDR3aa: CAISESSAEAFF

j_gene: TRBJ2-5
v_gene: TRBV4-2
abundance: -
d_gene: TRBD2
CDR3nt: TGTGCCAGCAGCCAAGCTACTAGCGGGGGGGCCGGACAAGAGACCCAGTACTTC
CDR3aa: CASSQATSGGAGQETQYF

j_gene: TRBJ2-7
v_gene: TRBV6-1
abundance: -
d_gene: TRBD1
CDR3nt: TGTGCCAGCAGTCACAGCCTACAGGGGGCTGGTTACGAGCAGTACTTC
CDR3aa: CASSHSLQGAGYEQYF

j_gene: TRBJ2-5
v_gene: TRBV7-2
abundance: -
d_gene: -
CDR3nt: TGTGCCAGCAGCCTTGGACTGGCAAAAGAGACCCAGTACTTC
CDR3aa: CASSLGLAKETQYF

j_gene: TRBJ1-2
v_gene: TRBV28
abundance: -
d_gene: TRBD1
CDR3nt: TGTGTCAGCAGACTTAACAGGGGGCGGTATGGCTACACCTTC
CDR3aa: CVSRLNRGRYGYTF

j_gene: TRBJ1-1
v_gene: TRBV6-1
abundance: few
d_gene: -
CDR3nt: TGTGCCAGCAGCCCTGGGGACCGCATAATGAACACTGAAGCTTTCTTT
CDR3aa: CASSPGDRIMNTEAFF

j_gene: TRBJ2-7
v_gene: TRBV11-1
abundance: -
d_gene: TRBD1
CDR3nt: TGTGCCAGCAGCTCCAGGACAGGGTCCAACTACGAGCAGTACTTC
CDR3aa: CASSSRTGSNYEQYF

j_gene: TRBJ2-7
v_gene: TRBV7-2
abundance: few
d_gene: -
CDR3nt: TGTGCCAGCAGCCATTACTGGGGGGCGTTCGCCTACGAGCAGTACTTC
CDR3aa: CASSHYWGAFAYEQYF

j_gene: TRBJ2-7
v_gene: TRBV20-1
abundance: few
d_gene: TRBD1
CDR3nt: TGCAGTGCTAGAGGACGGCGGGACAGGGGGATCTACGAGCAGTACTTC
CDR3aa: CSARGRRDRGIYEQYF

j_gene: TRBJ2-7
v_gene: TRBV11-3
abundance: -
d_gene: TRBD2
CDR3nt: TGTGCCAGCAGCTTAAGACCTAGCGGGGGCTCCTACGAGCAGTACTTC
CDR3aa: CASSLRPSGGSYEQYF

j_gene: TRBJ2-5
v_gene: TRBV6-1
abundance: medium-sized
d_gene: -
CDR3nt: TGTGCCAGCAGGGGAAACAGGGAAAAGCGAGAGACCCAGTACTTC
CDR3aa: CASRGNREKRETQYF

j_gene: TRBJ1-2
v_gene: TRBV20-1
abundance: -
d_gene: -
CDR3nt: TGCAGTGCCTGGCGGGGTGACGACTATGGCTACACCTTC
CDR3aa: CSAWRGDDYGYTF

j_gene: TRBJ2-7
v_gene: TRBV29-1
abundance: -
d_gene: TRBD1
CDR3nt: TGCAGCGTAGGACAGGGTCGGGACGAGCAGTACTTC
CDR3aa: CSVGQGRDEQYF

j_gene: TRBJ2-7
v_gene: TRBV20-1
abundance: -
d_gene: -
CDR3nt: TGCAGTGCTAGAGATACCCGGGGCTATACCTACGAGCAGTACTTC
CDR3aa: CSARDTRGYTYEQYF

j_gene: TRBJ2-1
v_gene: TRBV20-1
abundance: medium-sized
d_gene: TRBD2
CDR3nt: TGCAGTGCTACCGGGACTAGCGGGGGGTACTACAATGAGCAGTTCTTC
CDR3aa: CSATGTSGGYYNEQFF

j_gene: TRBJ1-2
v_gene: TRBV29-1
abundance: once
d_gene: -
CDR3nt: TGCAGCTGTGAGAGGGGTTTTGGTGGCTACACCTTC
CDR3aa: CSCERGFGGYTF

j_gene: TRBJ2-5
v_gene: TRBV6-2/TRBV6-3
abundance: -
d_gene: -
CDR3nt: TGTGCCAGCAGTTACTCGCCCCGCGAGGACCCCCAAGAGACCCAGTACTTC
CDR3aa: CASSYSPREDPQETQYF

j_gene: TRBJ2-1
v_gene: TRBV28
abundance: -
d_gene: TRBD1
CDR3nt: TGTGCCAGCAGTTTATCTAAGGGGGCGAGGTACAATGAGCAGTTCTTC
CDR3aa: CASSLSKGARYNEQFF

j_gene: TRBJ1-5
v_gene: TRBV7-2
abundance: medium-sized
d_gene: -
CDR3nt: TGTGCCAGCAGCTTACGTGGCAATCAGCCCCAGCATTTT
CDR3aa: CASSLRGNQPQHF

j_gene: TRBJ2-5
v_gene: TRBV24-1
abundance: few
d_gene: -
CDR3nt: TGTGCCACCAGTGATTTGGACCCACAAGAGACCCAGTACTTC
CDR3aa: CATSDLDPQETQYF

j_gene: TRBJ2-3
v_gene: TRBV6-1
abundance: -
d_gene: TRBD2
CDR3nt: TGTGCCAGCAGTGAAGCTTATAGCGGGAGGGCCACAGATACGCAGTATTTT
CDR3aa: CASSEAYSGRATDTQYF

j_gene: TRBJ1-1
v_gene: TRBV7-2
abundance: medium-sized
d_gene: -
CDR3nt: TGTGCCAGCAGCTTATACGGGGGGCTTAAGAACACTGAAGCTTTCTTT
CDR3aa: CASSLYGGLKNTEAFF

j_gene: TRBJ1-6
v_gene: TRBV15
abundance: -
d_gene: -
CDR3nt: TGTGCCACCAGCAGAGATCGTGCGGGGAATAATTCACCCCTCCACTTT
CDR3aa: CATSRDRAGNNSPLHF

j_gene: TRBJ1-1
v_gene: TRBV20-1
abundance: -
d_gene: TRBD1
CDR3nt: TGCAGTGCTAGTTGGCACAGGGGGGGCGACACTGAAGCTTTCTTT
CDR3aa: CSASWHRGGDTEAFF

j_gene: TRBJ2-7
v_gene: TRBV15
abundance: few
d_gene: -
CDR3nt: TGTGCCACCAGCAGAGATCTGCCGGGTCTTGGCTACGAGCAGTACTTC
CDR3aa: CATSRDLPGLGYEQYF

j_gene: TRBJ2-3
v_gene: TRBV24-1
abundance: few
d_gene: -
CDR3nt: TGTGCCACCAGTGATCCCCCGACAGGCTCAGATACGCAGTATTTT
CDR3aa: CATSDPPTGSDTQYF

j_gene: TRBJ1-2
v_gene: TRBV28
abundance: few
d_gene: -
CDR3nt: TGTGCCAGCAATAGGGTGATGAACTATGGCTACACCTTC
CDR3aa: CASNRVMNYGYTF

j_gene: TRBJ2-3
v_gene: TRBV7-9
abundance: -
d_gene: -
CDR3nt: TGTGCCAGCAGCTTGGGATCGTTCAGGAGCGGTGGCGCAGATACGCAGTATTTT
CDR3aa: CASSLGSFRSGGADTQYF

j_gene: TRBJ2-5
v_gene: TRBV20-1
abundance: -
d_gene: -
CDR3nt: TGCAGTGCTAGAGTCGGTCTTTCGCAGCAAGAGACCCAGTACTTC
CDR3aa: CSARVGLSQQETQYF

j_gene: TRBJ2-1
v_gene: TRBV9
abundance: -
d_gene: TRBD2
CDR3nt: TGTGCCAGCAGCCCTCCCCGGGAACTAGCGGGTTACAATGAGCAGTTCTTC
CDR3aa: CASSPPRELAGYNEQFF

j_gene: TRBJ1-2
v_gene: TRBV6-5
abundance: medium-sized
d_gene: TRBD1
CDR3nt: TGTGCCAGCAGTTCGCGACAGGGGATTATGTCTGGCTACACCTTC
CDR3aa: CASSSRQGIMSGYTF

j_gene: TRBJ2-7
v_gene: TRBV20-1
abundance: few
d_gene: -
CDR3nt: TGCAGTGCTGGTAGGGACTCAGCCTACGAGCAGTACTTC
CDR3aa: CSAGRDSAYEQYF

j_gene: TRBJ1-2
v_gene: TRBV19
abundance: few
d_gene: TRBD1
CDR3nt: TGTGCCAGTAGTATGGACAGGGTACGGGGCTACACCTTC
CDR3aa: CASSMDRVRGYTF

j_gene: TRBJ1-2
v_gene: TRBV7-2
abundance: few
d_gene: TRBD1
CDR3nt: TGTGCCAGCAGCTTCCCCCGGGGACAGGGGATTTCAGGCTACACCTTC
CDR3aa: CASSFPRGQGISGYTF

j_gene: TRBJ1-5
v_gene: TRBV20-1
abundance: -
d_gene: TRBD1
CDR3nt: TGCAGTGCTCCTACAGGGGGTCCTGGCAATCAGCCCCAGCATTTT
CDR3aa: CSAPTGGPGNQPQHF

j_gene: TRBJ2-7
v_gene: TRBV20-1
abundance: few
d_gene: -
CDR3nt: TGCAGTGCTAGTAGGGCCTACGAGCAGTACTTC
CDR3aa: CSASRAYEQYF